One T cell receptor beta chain is described in this entry. The data were produced by immunoSEQ multiplex PCR, yet TCRdb's version contains in-frame clones alone and is incomplete. The sample gives fewer than 85,000 clones, about 92% of which show up once; about 5.6% is in the top ten. The data derive from a study of control samples from healthy donors and cancer patients. Deletions cut 0 bases from V and 4 bases from J, with 10 bases between. The germline gives CDR1 SGHRS, CDR2 YFSETQ. This CDR3 is built from 14 residues. The rearrangement uses TRBV5-1 and TRBJ2-5; no firm D call. The sample taken for sequencing was blood. This receptor was taken from an older woman in good health. The CDR3 DNA reads TGCGCCAGCAGCTTGGATGGGCAATTAGAGACCCAGTACTTC. It encodes CASSLDGQLETQYF.